Listed below are T cell receptor beta chains from one sample, sequenced in a study of CD8+ T cells in alopecia areata. Clones were read by immunoSEQ multiplex PCR, and TCRdb kept only the in-frame ones, dropping some. The sample consists of 85,000 to 110,000 clones, about 60% of them appearing once. Sequencing input: CD4+ T cells sorted from blood. These receptors all come from a human donor in good health. Both conserved end residues are part of each CDR3. A D gene is named only where the DNA matches it firmly. Not every row has a clone size; where given, it reads once, few, many or a size class.

v_gene: TRBV29-1
abundance: few
j_gene: TRBJ1-2
d_gene: .
CDR3nt: TGCAGCGTTGAAACAGCCTCCTATGGCTACACCTTC
CDR3aa: CSVETASYGYTF

v_gene: TRBV14
abundance: once
j_gene: TRBJ2-1
d_gene: .
CDR3nt: TGTGCCAGCAGCCTCCAGGGTGTTTTCGGCGACAATGAGCAGTTCTTC
CDR3aa: CASSLQGVFGDNEQFF

v_gene: TRBV7-9
abundance: .
j_gene: TRBJ1-5
d_gene: .
CDR3nt: TGTGCCAGCAGCCGCGGTGAGTTTCAGCCCCAGCATTTT
CDR3aa: CASSRGEFQPQHF

v_gene: TRBV29-1
abundance: .
j_gene: TRBJ2-7
d_gene: TRBD1
CDR3nt: TGCAGCGTCCAACAGGGGGCGGAGCAGTACTTC
CDR3aa: CSVQQGAEQYF

v_gene: TRBV5-8
abundance: .
j_gene: TRBJ2-5
d_gene: TRBD2
CDR3nt: TGTGCCAGCAGCTCCGGACTAGCGGGGGACCTGGAGACCCAGTACTTC
CDR3aa: CASSSGLAGDLETQYF

v_gene: TRBV6-1
abundance: .
j_gene: TRBJ2-1
d_gene: .
CDR3nt: TGTGCCATCAGTGAGTCGATTCATCGGGGGATAAACAATGAGCAGTTCTTC
CDR3aa: CAISESIHRGINNEQFF

v_gene: TRBV30
abundance: few
j_gene: TRBJ2-2
d_gene: .
CDR3nt: TGTGCCTGGACAGTCAACACCGGGGAGCTGTTTTTT
CDR3aa: CAWTVNTGELFF

v_gene: TRBV27
abundance: few
j_gene: TRBJ2-5
d_gene: TRBD2
CDR3nt: TGTGCCAGCAGTCCTCTTGGTCTGCGGGGGGGCAGGGAGACCCAGTACTTC
CDR3aa: CASSPLGLRGGRETQYF

v_gene: TRBV5-1
abundance: few
j_gene: TRBJ2-2
d_gene: .
CDR3nt: TGCGCCAGCAGCTTGGTGACAGGGAGGAGTGCCGGGGAGCTGTTTTTT
CDR3aa: CASSLVTGRSAGELFF

v_gene: TRBV27
abundance: few
j_gene: TRBJ1-1
d_gene: TRBD1
CDR3nt: TGTGCCAGCAGCAAAACAGGGGGCGCGGGTACTGAAGCTTTCTTT
CDR3aa: CASSKTGGAGTEAFF

v_gene: TRBV4-1
abundance: few
j_gene: TRBJ1-3
d_gene: .
CDR3nt: TGCGCCAGCAGCCAAGTTGACAGGCAGGACACCATATATTTT
CDR3aa: CASSQVDRQDTIYF

v_gene: TRBV18
abundance: .
j_gene: TRBJ1-4
d_gene: .
CDR3nt: TGTGCCAGCTCACGAGACGCGAATGAAAAACTGTTTTTT
CDR3aa: CASSRDANEKLFF

v_gene: TRBV2
abundance: .
j_gene: TRBJ1-2
d_gene: .
CDR3nt: TGTGCCAGCAGTGAAAGGGACGGCTACACCTTC
CDR3aa: CASSERDGYTF

v_gene: TRBV4-1
abundance: .
j_gene: TRBJ1-4
d_gene: .
CDR3nt: TGCGCCAGCAGGGGGTTGGGAGTTAATGAAAAACTGTTTTTT
CDR3aa: CASRGLGVNEKLFF

v_gene: TRBV29-1
abundance: .
j_gene: TRBJ1-2
d_gene: .
CDR3nt: TGCAGCGTTGAGTCAGTGCGGTATGGCTACACCTTC
CDR3aa: CSVESVRYGYTF

v_gene: TRBV5-1
abundance: .
j_gene: TRBJ1-2
d_gene: .
CDR3nt: TGCGCCAGCAGCTTGGATCGTACGGGACCCGGCTACACCTTC
CDR3aa: CASSLDRTGPGYTF

v_gene: TRBV28
abundance: few
j_gene: TRBJ1-4
d_gene: TRBD1
CDR3nt: TGTGCCAGCAGCCGGGGACAGCTACGGGAAAAACTGTTTTTT
CDR3aa: CASSRGQLREKLFF

v_gene: TRBV5-6
abundance: .
j_gene: TRBJ2-3
d_gene: .
CDR3nt: TGTGCCAGCAGCTTGGTGGGGGGCAGCGATACGCAGTATTTT
CDR3aa: CASSLVGGSDTQYF

v_gene: TRBV7-9
abundance: .
j_gene: TRBJ2-1
d_gene: TRBD2
CDR3nt: TGTGCCAGCAGCTTTACTAGCGACCACAATGAGCAGTTCTTC
CDR3aa: CASSFTSDHNEQFF

v_gene: TRBV9
abundance: .
j_gene: TRBJ2-2
d_gene: TRBD2
CDR3nt: TGTGCCAGCAGCCACCTACCCGGGACTAGCGGTCGTTCGAACACCGGGGAGCTGTTTTTT
CDR3aa: CASSHLPGTSGRSNTGELFF

v_gene: TRBV5-4
abundance: .
j_gene: TRBJ1-1
d_gene: TRBD1
CDR3nt: TGTGCCAGCAGCTCGGATTCGACAGGGACGGCTTTCTTT
CDR3aa: CASSSDSTGTAFF

v_gene: TRBV6-5
abundance: few
j_gene: TRBJ2-3
d_gene: TRBD2
CDR3nt: TGTGCCAGCAGGGGACTAGCGGGGGGGAAAGATACGCAGTATTTT
CDR3aa: CASRGLAGGKDTQYF

v_gene: TRBV19
abundance: few
j_gene: TRBJ2-3
d_gene: TRBD2
CDR3nt: TGTGCCAGTAGTCCTTGGACTAGCGGGGGCACAGATACGCAGTATTTT
CDR3aa: CASSPWTSGGTDTQYF

v_gene: TRBV5-1
abundance: .
j_gene: TRBJ2-5
d_gene: TRBD2
CDR3nt: TGCGCCAGCAGCTCATTGTTCCCGGGACTAGGGGAGACCCAGTACTTC
CDR3aa: CASSSLFPGLGETQYF

v_gene: TRBV7-2
abundance: few
j_gene: TRBJ2-5
d_gene: .
CDR3nt: TGTGCCAGCAGCTTAGGCACAGCGCGTGAGACCCAGTACTTC
CDR3aa: CASSLGTARETQYF

v_gene: TRBV7-2
abundance: .
j_gene: TRBJ2-7
d_gene: TRBD1
CDR3nt: TGTGCCAGCAGCCGGGACAGGGGTACGGGCTACGAGCAGTACTTC
CDR3aa: CASSRDRGTGYEQYF

v_gene: TRBV9
abundance: .
j_gene: TRBJ2-2
d_gene: .
CDR3nt: TGTGCCAGCAGGTACGGGGCCTCGAACACCGGGGAGCTGTTTTTT
CDR3aa: CASRYGASNTGELFF

v_gene: TRBV27
abundance: .
j_gene: TRBJ2-5
d_gene: .
CDR3nt: TGTGCCAGCAGTTTATTACCTTTTGGGCAAGAGACCCAGTACTTC
CDR3aa: CASSLLPFGQETQYF

v_gene: TRBV18
abundance: few
j_gene: TRBJ1-5
d_gene: .
CDR3nt: TGTGCCAGTTCGGGGGATCAGAATCAGCCCCAGCATTTT
CDR3aa: CASSGDQNQPQHF

v_gene: TRBV6-5
abundance: few
j_gene: TRBJ2-4
d_gene: .
CDR3nt: TGTGCCAGCAGTCATAGCTCCGACGGCAAAAACATTCAGTACTTC
CDR3aa: CASSHSSDGKNIQYF

v_gene: TRBV7-2
abundance: .
j_gene: TRBJ2-3
d_gene: TRBD2
CDR3nt: TGTGCCAGCAGCCCTGGGGGGGTGTACACAGATACGCAGTATTTT
CDR3aa: CASSPGGVYTDTQYF

v_gene: TRBV7-9
abundance: .
j_gene: TRBJ2-1
d_gene: .
CDR3nt: TGTGCCAGCAGCTTAGTTGGGGGGCCCTCCTACAATGAGCAGTTCTTC
CDR3aa: CASSLVGGPSYNEQFF

v_gene: TRBV4-2
abundance: .
j_gene: TRBJ2-3
d_gene: .
CDR3nt: TGTGCCAGCAGTCAATCTACGCGGGGAACCACAGATACGCAGTATTTT
CDR3aa: CASSQSTRGTTDTQYF

v_gene: TRBV28
abundance: .
j_gene: TRBJ2-7
d_gene: TRBD2
CDR3nt: TGTGCCAGCGGGCGGACTAGCGGGAGTTACGAGCAGTACTTC
CDR3aa: CASGRTSGSYEQYF

v_gene: TRBV12-5
abundance: .
j_gene: TRBJ2-6
d_gene: .
CDR3nt: TGTGCTAGTGGTTTTGACAGCTATACCTCTGGGGCCAACGTCCTGACTTTC
CDR3aa: CASGFDSYTSGANVLTF

v_gene: TRBV2
abundance: .
j_gene: TRBJ1-5
d_gene: TRBD1
CDR3nt: TGTGCCAGCAGTCGGGACAGGAATAGCAATCAGCCCCAGCATTTT
CDR3aa: CASSRDRNSNQPQHF

v_gene: TRBV5-1
abundance: .
j_gene: TRBJ1-2
d_gene: .
CDR3nt: TGCGCCAGCAGCTTCGACACAGGGACCTATGGCTACACCTTC
CDR3aa: CASSFDTGTYGYTF

v_gene: TRBV10-3
abundance: .
j_gene: TRBJ2-7
d_gene: .
CDR3nt: TGTGCCATCCGTGGGCCCCAGGAGACCTACGAGCAGTACTTC
CDR3aa: CAIRGPQETYEQYF

v_gene: TRBV29-1
abundance: .
j_gene: TRBJ1-5
d_gene: .
CDR3nt: TGCAGCGTTGCGGTCGGGCTAAGTAGCAATCAGCCCCAGCATTTT
CDR3aa: CSVAVGLSSNQPQHF

v_gene: TRBV6-1
abundance: .
j_gene: TRBJ1-2
d_gene: .
CDR3nt: TGTGCCAGCAGTGAGGGTCCGTGGGGCTACACCTTC
CDR3aa: CASSEGPWGYTF

v_gene: TRBV7-8
abundance: .
j_gene: TRBJ1-5
d_gene: .
CDR3nt: TGTGCCAGCAGCTTAGGTGGGGCAGCTTATAGCAATCAGCCCCAGCATTTT
CDR3aa: CASSLGGAAYSNQPQHF

v_gene: TRBV7-2
abundance: .
j_gene: TRBJ2-1
d_gene: .
CDR3nt: TGTGCCAGCAGCTCCTTCAGCGGGGAGCAGTTCTTC
CDR3aa: CASSSFSGEQFF

v_gene: TRBV30
abundance: .
j_gene: TRBJ2-1
d_gene: .
CDR3nt: TGTGCCTGGAGTGGAGAGCGCTCCTACAATGAGCAGTTCTTC
CDR3aa: CAWSGERSYNEQFF